Described below is a single T cell receptor beta chain sequence and its context. Its antigen is unidentified. Assay: immunoSEQ multiplex PCR; the TCRdb copy retains only in-frame clones and omits some. The sample includes 150,000 or so clones, about 90% seen only once; the top ten take around 5%. The source of the sample is a study of T cell responses to AZD1222 COVID-19 vaccine. Study conclusions and caveats: Repertoires were obtained solely post-peak T cell response.

CDR3 size: 16 residues. Germline CDR1 is KGHSH and CDR2 is LQKENI. J gave up 3 bases and V 2 bases, and 6 bases lay outside the gene matches. Sample: peripheral blood, taken on day 0 of AZD1222 vaccination. This receptor was identified in an adult in good health. The chain combines TRBV18 with TRBJ1-2; TRBD1 agrees at 10 bases. CDR3 sequence reads: CASSPNSGQGDYGYTF. The CDR3 DNA follows: TGTGCCAGCTCACCAAACTCCGGACAGGGGGACTATGGCTACACCTTC.